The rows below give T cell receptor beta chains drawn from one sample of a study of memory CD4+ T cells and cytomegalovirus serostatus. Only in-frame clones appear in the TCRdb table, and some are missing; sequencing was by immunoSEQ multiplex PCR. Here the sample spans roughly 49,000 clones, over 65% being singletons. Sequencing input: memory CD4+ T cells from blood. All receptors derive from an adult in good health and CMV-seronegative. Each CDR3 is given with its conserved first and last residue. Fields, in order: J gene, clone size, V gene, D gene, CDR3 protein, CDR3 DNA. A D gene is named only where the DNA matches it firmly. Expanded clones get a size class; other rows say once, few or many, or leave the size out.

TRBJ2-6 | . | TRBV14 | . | CASSQLGSGANVLTF | TGTGCCAGCAGCCAATTAGGGTCTGGGGCCAACGTCCTGACTTTC
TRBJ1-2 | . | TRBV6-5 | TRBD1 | CASSYSDRGRSGYTF | TGTGCCAGCAGTTACTCGGACAGGGGGCGAAGTGGCTACACCTTC
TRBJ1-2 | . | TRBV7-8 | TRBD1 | CASSDVRQGYGYTF | TGTGCCAGCAGCGACGTTCGACAGGGGTATGGCTACACCTTC
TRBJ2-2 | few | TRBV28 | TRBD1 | CASIQGARTGELFF | TGTGCCAGCATCCAGGGGGCGCGCACCGGGGAGCTGTTTTTT
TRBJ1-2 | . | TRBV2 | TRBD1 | CASGGQGNYGYTF | TGTGCTTCCGGGGGACAGGGGAACTATGGCTACACCTTC
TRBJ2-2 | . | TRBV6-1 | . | CASSGGRRITGELFF | TGTGCCAGCAGCGGGGGACGGCGAATCACCGGGGAGCTGTTTTTT
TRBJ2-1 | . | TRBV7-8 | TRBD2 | CASRPSLGGGNEQFF | TGTGCCAGCAGACCCAGTCTCGGGGGGGGCAATGAGCAGTTCTTC
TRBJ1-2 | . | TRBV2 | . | CASSDLYGYTF | TGTGCCAGCAGTGACCTCTATGGCTACACCTTC
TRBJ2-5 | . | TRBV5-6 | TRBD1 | CASSTDRAETQYF | TGTGCCAGCAGCACGGACAGGGCAGAGACCCAGTACTTC
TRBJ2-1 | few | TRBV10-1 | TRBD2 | CASRLLAGAYNEQFF | TGCGCCAGCAGACTGCTAGCGGGTGCCTACAATGAGCAGTTCTTC
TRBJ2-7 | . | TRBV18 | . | CASSGQYEQYF | TGTGCCAGCTCAGGACAGTACGAGCAGTACTTC
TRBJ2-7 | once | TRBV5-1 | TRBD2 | CASSLGLAGGLDHEQYF | TGCGCCAGCAGCTTGGGACTAGCGGGGGGGCTTGATCACGAGCAGTACTTC
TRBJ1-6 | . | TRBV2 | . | CASSPPPQASPLHF | TGTGCCAGCAGTCCACCGCCGCAGGCTTCACCCCTCCACTTT
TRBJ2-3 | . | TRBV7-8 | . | CASSLRGSATDTQYF | TGTGCCAGCAGCTTAAGAGGCAGCGCCACAGATACGCAGTATTTT
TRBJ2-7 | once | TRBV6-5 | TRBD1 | CASRRRDSSYEQYF | TGTGCCAGCAGGCGCCGGGACAGCTCCTACGAGCAGTACTTC
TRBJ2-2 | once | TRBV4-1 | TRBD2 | CASSQVRGLADTGELFF | TGCGCCAGCAGCCAAGTAAGGGGACTAGCGGACACCGGGGAGCTGTTTTTT
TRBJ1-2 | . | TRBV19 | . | CASSPSGEANYGYTF | TGTGCCAGTAGTCCCAGTGGAGAAGCTAACTATGGCTACACCTTC
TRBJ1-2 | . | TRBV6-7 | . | CASSYSKDSTVYGYTF | TGTGCCAGCAGTTACTCGAAGGACAGCACAGTCTATGGCTACACCTTC
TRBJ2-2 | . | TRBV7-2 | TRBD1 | CASSRDRVDTGELFF | TGTGCCAGCAGCCGGGACAGGGTCGACACCGGGGAGCTGTTTTTT
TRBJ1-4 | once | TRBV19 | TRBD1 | CASSIQGANEKLFF | TGTGCCAGTAGTATTCAGGGGGCGAATGAAAAACTGTTTTTT
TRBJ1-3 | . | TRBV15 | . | CATRKGHTIYF | TGTGCCACCCGGAAGGGTCACACCATATATTTT
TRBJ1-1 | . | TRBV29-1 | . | CSAGRGFTEAFF | TGCAGCGCCGGGAGGGGGTTCACTGAAGCTTTCTTT
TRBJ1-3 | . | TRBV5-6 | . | CASSLQDTIYF | TGTGCCAGCAGCTTACAGGACACCATATATTTT
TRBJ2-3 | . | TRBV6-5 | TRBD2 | CASGRGEAGDTQYF | TGTGCCAGCGGGAGGGGTGAAGCGGGAGATACGCAGTATTTT
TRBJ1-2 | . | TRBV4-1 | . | CASSQPTRGADYGYTF | TGCGCCAGCAGCCAACCAACGAGGGGCGCGGACTATGGCTACACCTTC
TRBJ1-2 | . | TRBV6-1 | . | CASSELREANYGYTF | TGTGCCAGCAGTGAATTGAGGGAAGCTAACTATGGCTACACCTTC
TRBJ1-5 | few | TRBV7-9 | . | CASSERGGAGQPQHF | TGTGCCAGCAGCGAGAGGGGAGGGGCCGGTCAGCCCCAGCATTTT
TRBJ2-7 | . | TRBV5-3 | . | CARSLESSDRAYEQYF | TGTGCCAGAAGCTTGGAATCGTCGGACCGAGCCTACGAGCAGTACTTC
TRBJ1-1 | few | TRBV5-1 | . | CASSLGPGRKNTEAFF | TGCGCCAGCAGCTTGGGACCGGGGCGCAAGAACACTGAAGCTTTCTTT
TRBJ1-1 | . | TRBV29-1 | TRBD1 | CSVIRQGAGNTEAFF | TGCAGCGTCATTCGACAGGGGGCAGGGAACACTGAAGCTTTCTTT
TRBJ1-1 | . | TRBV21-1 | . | CASSRATGRRRNTEAFF | TGTGCCAGCAGCCGCGCTACGGGTAGGAGACGAAACACTGAAGCTTTCTTT
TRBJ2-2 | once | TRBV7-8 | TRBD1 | CASSGTGFANTGELFF | TGTGCCAGCAGCGGGACAGGGTTTGCGAACACCGGGGAGCTGTTTTTT
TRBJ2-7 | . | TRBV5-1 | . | CASSLQLNYEQYF | TGCGCCAGCAGCTTGCAGTTGAACTACGAGCAGTACTTC
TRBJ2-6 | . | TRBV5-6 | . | CASQPVGGRRSGANVLTF | TGTGCCAGCCAACCGGTGGGGGGACGGCGATCTGGGGCCAACGTCCTGACTTTC
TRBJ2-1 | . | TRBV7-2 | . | CASSARDRGMFF | TGTGCCAGCAGCGCGCGGGACCGGGGGATGTTCTTC
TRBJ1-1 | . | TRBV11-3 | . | CASSFGRNTEAFF | TGTGCCAGCAGCTTTGGGAGGAACACTGAAGCTTTCTTT
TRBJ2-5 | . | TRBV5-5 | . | CASSESSIAGETQYF | TGTGCCAGCAGCGAGAGCTCCATCGCGGGAGAGACCCAGTACTTC
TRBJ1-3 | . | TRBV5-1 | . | CASSLDIARPVSGNTIYF | TGCGCCAGCAGCTTGGATATCGCCCGCCCTGTCTCTGGAAACACCATATATTTT
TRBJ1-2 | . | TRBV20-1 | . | CSAFDTPGYTF | TGCAGTGCTTTTGACACCCCGGGCTACACCTTC
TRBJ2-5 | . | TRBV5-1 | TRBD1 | CASSLAGQGTQETQYF | TGCGCCAGCAGCTTGGCGGGACAGGGGACCCAAGAGACCCAGTACTTC
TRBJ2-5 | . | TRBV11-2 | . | CASSFGSGRETQYF | TGTGCCAGCAGCTTCGGTTCTGGGAGAGAGACCCAGTACTTC
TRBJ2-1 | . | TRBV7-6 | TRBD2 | CASSQSGAYNEQFF | TGTGCCAGCAGCCAGAGCGGGGCGTACAATGAGCAGTTCTTC
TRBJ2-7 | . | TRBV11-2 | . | CASSPRQSREGPYF | TGTGCCAGCAGCCCTCGACAGTCGAGAGAAGGTCCGTACTTC
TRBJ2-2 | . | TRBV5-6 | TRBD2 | CASSPLGLARENTGELFF | TGTGCCAGCAGCCCCCTAGGACTAGCGCGGGAGAACACCGGGGAGCTGTTTTTT
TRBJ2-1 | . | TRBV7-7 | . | CASSRQAGNEQFF | TGTGCCAGCAGCAGACAGGCGGGCAATGAGCAGTTCTTC
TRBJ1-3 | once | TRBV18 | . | CASSPPGLGNTIYF | TGTGCCAGCTCACCACCCGGGCTAGGAAACACCATATATTTT